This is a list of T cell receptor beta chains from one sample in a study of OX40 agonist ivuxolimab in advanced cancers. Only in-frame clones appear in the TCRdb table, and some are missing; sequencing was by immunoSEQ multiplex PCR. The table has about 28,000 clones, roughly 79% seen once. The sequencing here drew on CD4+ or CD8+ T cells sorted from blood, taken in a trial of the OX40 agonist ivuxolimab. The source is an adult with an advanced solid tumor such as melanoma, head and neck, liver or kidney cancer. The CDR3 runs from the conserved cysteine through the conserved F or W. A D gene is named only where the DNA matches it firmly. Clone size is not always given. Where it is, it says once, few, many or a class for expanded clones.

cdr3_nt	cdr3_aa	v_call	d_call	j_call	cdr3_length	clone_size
TGTGCCAGTAGTATGGGGGTAGGGAATGAGCAGTTCTTC	CASSMGVGNEQFF	TRBV19	NA	TRBJ2-1	13	NA
TGCAGCGTTGCCGGGACAGGGTCCATGAACACTGAAGCTTTCTTT	CSVAGTGSMNTEAFF	TRBV29-1	TRBD1	TRBJ1-1	15	NA
TGCGCCAGCAGCCAAGATAGCATGGTAGCCACAGATACGCAGTATTTT	CASSQDSMVATDTQYF	TRBV4-3	NA	TRBJ2-3	16	NA
TGTGCCAGCAGCCTGGACTCCTATAATGAAAAACTGTTTTTT	CASSLDSYNEKLFF	TRBV5-6	NA	TRBJ1-4	14	medium-sized
TGTGCCAGCAGCGTAGGATGGGGGGTGGCAGATACGCAGTATTTT	CASSVGWGVADTQYF	TRBV9	NA	TRBJ2-3	15	NA
TGTGCCAGCAGTTACTCTTTGGAGGGAAATGAGCAGTTCTTC	CASSYSLEGNEQFF	TRBV6-5	NA	TRBJ2-1	14	few
TGTGCCAGCAGGGGATATCAGGGGATCTATGGCTACACCTTC	CASRGYQGIYGYTF	TRBV11-2	NA	TRBJ1-2	14	NA
TGTGCCAGTAGTATAAATTCGGGGGCGAGTCAGCCCCAGCATTTT	CASSINSGASQPQHF	TRBV19	NA	TRBJ1-5	15	NA
TGTGCCAGCAGCCGAAACTCTAACTATGGCTACACCTTC	CASSRNSNYGYTF	TRBV4-2	NA	TRBJ1-2	13	NA
TGTGCCAGCAGTACGGACAGGCGGGTGGCCTATGGCTACACCTTC	CASSTDRRVAYGYTF	TRBV6-5	TRBD1	TRBJ1-2	15	NA
TGTGCCAGCAGTGAAGAGTCAGGGGCGGCCTATGGCTACACCTTC	CASSEESGAAYGYTF	TRBV2	NA	TRBJ1-2	15	NA
TGCGCCAGCAGCCAAGATAATCTCTCCTACGAGCAGTACTTC	CASSQDNLSYEQYF	TRBV4-3	NA	TRBJ2-7	14	NA
TGTGCCAGCAGCACGACGGATCGAAGCTACGAGCAGTACTTC	CASSTTDRSYEQYF	TRBV2	NA	TRBJ2-7	14	NA
TGTGCCAGCAGCGTAGCGGATAGGCCTCCCGTTTCGAACACTGAAGCTTTCTTT	CASSVADRPPVSNTEAFF	TRBV9	NA	TRBJ1-1	18	NA
TGTGCCAGCAGCTCTAGCGCGGGAGCCGGGCTTCACACTGAAGCTTTCTTT	CASSSSAGAGLHTEAFF	TRBV7-6	NA	TRBJ1-1	17	NA
TGTGCCAGTAGTATGTCTAGCGGGGGCCCCATCGAGCAGTACTTC	CASSMSSGGPIEQYF	TRBV19	TRBD2	TRBJ2-7	15	medium-sized
TGTGCCAGCAACCTCGGGACTAGCGGGGGGGAGCAGTTCTTC	CASNLGTSGGEQFF	TRBV6-9	TRBD2	TRBJ2-1	14	NA
TGCGCCAGCAGCCAAGTCGCGGGGCGAACTGAAGCTTTCTTT	CASSQVAGRTEAFF	TRBV4-3	NA	TRBJ1-1	14	NA
TGTGCCAGCAGCCAGTGGCAGTCCACCGGGGAGCTGTTTTTT	CASSQWQSTGELFF	TRBV14	NA	TRBJ2-2	14	NA
TGTGCCAGCAGCTCCGGGGGGACCGGGGAGCTGTTTTTT	CASSSGGTGELFF	TRBV7-8	TRBD2	TRBJ2-2	13	NA
TGCGCCAGCAGCCAAGAACTAGCGGGGGGGATTAACAATGAGCAGTTCTTC	CASSQELAGGINNEQFF	TRBV4-3	TRBD2	TRBJ2-1	17	NA
TGTGCCAGCAGTTACTCCACCTACGAGCAGTACTTC	CASSYSTYEQYF	TRBV6-5	NA	TRBJ2-7	12	NA